What follows are 2 T cell receptor beta chains derived from one specimen sequenced in a study of blood T cell repertoires in COVID-19. Assay used: immunoSEQ multiplex PCR; TCRdb lists only in-frame clones, some missing. This sample has around 140,000 clones, with 80% to 85% found just once. Sequencing used peripheral blood. These receptors originate from a human donor in a cohort sampled during active COVID-19.

This sequence joins TRBV27 and TRBJ1-6; TRBD1 matches at 7 bases. Germline lookup yields CDR1 MNHEY and CDR2 SMNVEV (reference sequence). V shed 7 bases and J 5 bases; nucleotides not matched to a gene: 5. This CDR3 has 14 residues. This CDR3 reads CASNNRGDNSPLHF. The DNA for the CDR3 is TGTGCCAGCAATAACAGGGGAGATAATTCACCCCTCCACTTT.

V gene TRBV6-5 combines with J gene TRBJ1-2; D is ambiguous. Germline values: CDR1 MNHEY, CDR2 SVGAGI. With 3 bases removed from V and 0 bases from J, the gap between germline ends came to 11 bases. The CDR3 is made up of 15 amino acids. The CDR3, as DNA: TGTGCCAGCAGTTATAGCTGGAATTCTAACTATGGCTACACCTTC. Its protein is CASSYSWNSNYGYTF.